One and the same sample provided the 29 T cell receptor beta chains below, sequenced in a study of cytotoxic CD8 clonotypes in ibrutinib-treated CLL. Generated by immunoSEQ multiplex PCR, the TCRdb table keeps only in-frame clones and is missing some. Of about 49,000 clones in the sample, roughly 53% were seen once. The sample here was PBMCs, taken after 12 months of ibrutinib treatment. The receptors stem from a human donor with chronic lymphocytic leukemia.

The V and J genes are TRBV19 and TRBJ1-4, with 7 bases fitting TRBD1. The V gene end was trimmed by 5 bases and the J gene end by 7 bases; junction bases not matched to a gene: 13. From germline, CDR1 is LNHDA and CDR2 SQIVND (reference sequence). CDR3 size: 16 residues. As DNA, the CDR3 is TGTGCCAGTAGTGCGAGAAGACAGGGACTGAGTGAAAAACTGTTTTTT. It translates to CASSARRQGLSEKLFF.

V gene TRBV11-3 combines with J gene TRBJ2-3; 9 nucleotides agree with TRBD1. The CDR3 extends over 17 amino acids. CDR1 is SGHNT and CDR2 is YENEEA in the germline V gene. Losses at the gene ends were 2 bases for V and 4 bases for J; bases not matched to a gene: 10. CDR3 nucleotide sequence: TGTGCCAGCAGCTTAACAACCGGGACAGGGAGGTCAGATACGCAGTATTTT. Translated, it gives CASSLTTGTGRSDTQYF.

This clone has more than one count but fewer than ten. The chain carries TRBV6-5 and TRBJ2-2; D possibly matches TRBD1 or TRBD2 (5 bases each). Looked up from germline, CDR1 is MNHEY and CDR2 is SVGAGI. V was clipped by 2 bases and J by 5 bases, with 12 bases between them. CDR3 length: 15 residues. DNA of the CDR3: TGTGCCAGCAGTTACCCCGGGACGGAAACCGGGGAGCTGTTTTTT. Its protein is CASSYPGTETGELFF.

J is TRBJ1-1 and V is TRBV30; D ambiguous. Germline assignment: CDR1 GTSNPN and CDR2 SVGIG (reference sequence). Trimming took 4 bases from V and 1 from J, leaving 16 bases between them. The CDR3 sequence is 15 residues long. The CDR3 is CAWTRSGRANTEAFF. The CDR3 DNA reads as TGTGCCTGGACTCGCTCGGGCAGAGCGAACACTGAAGCTTTCTTT.

The chain couples TRBV29-1 to TRBJ2-7; D is unresolved. The germline V gene encodes CDR1 SQVTM and CDR2 ANQGSEA. There are 13 residues in the CDR3. V was trimmed by 0 bases and J by 2 bases, leaving 8 bases between them. The CDR3, as DNA: TGCAGCGTTGAAGATTGGAGAACCTACGAGCAGTACTTC. Residues: CSVEDWRTYEQYF.

This clone was seen only a few times. The DNA for the CDR3 is TGTGCCAGCAGCCAAGCGGGTAAGGGGGGCACTGAAGCTTTCTTT. Translated: CASSQAGKGGTEAFF. The V call is TRBV4-2, the J call TRBJ1-1; a possible D gene is TRBD1 (6 bases). The CDR3 sequence is 15 residues long. The germline CDR1 and CDR2 sequences are LGHNA and YNFKEQ. V lost 1 base to trimming and J lost 4 bases, with 13 bases between them.

Here the CDR3 reads CASSSLGGQGANEQYF. The CDR3 DNA reads TGTGCCAGTAGTTCCCTTGGGGGACAGGGGGCCAACGAGCAGTACTTC. The chain carries TRBV19 and TRBJ2-7; 12 bases match TRBD1. Germline V gives CDR1 LNHDA, CDR2 SQIVND (reference sequence). V shed 5 bases, J shed 5 bases, and the junction held 10 bases outside the gene matches. The CDR3 extends over 16 amino acids.

The V call is TRBV5-3, the J call TRBJ2-7; D ambiguous. TRBV5-3 counts as an open reading frame of uncertain function. Trimming pared 8 bases from V and 4 bases from J, leaving 7 bases between. The CDR3 is 10 residues long. The CDR3 DNA reads TGTGCCAGCAGTTTATACGAGCAGTACTTC. Amino acids: CASSLYEQYF.

As regards this clone: This may be a read error: a much more frequent sequence differs by one nucleotide. This sequence joins TRBV15 and TRBJ2-7; a possible D gene is TRBD2 (6 bases). V was trimmed by 1 base and J by 8 bases, leaving 15 bases between them. CDR1 LNHNV and CDR2 YYDKDF come from the germline V gene (reference sequence). The CDR3 has 14 amino acids. CDR3 protein: CATSRGLVEGKQYF. The CDR3, as DNA: TGTGCCACCAGCAGAGGGTTGGTGGAGGGTAAGCAGTACTTC.

This clone appeared a few times. The chain links TRBV9 to TRBJ2-3; D may match TRBD1 or TRBD2 (5 bases each). Looked up from germline, CDR1 is SGDLS and CDR2 is YYNGEE. The CDR3 spans 16 residues. V dropped 0 bases and J dropped 4 bases, with 15 bases sitting between them. The CDR3 DNA is TGTGCCAGCAGCGTAGCGGGGCAGGGTATGGCAGATACGCAGTATTTT. Amino acids: CASSVAGQGMADTQYF.

The chain's CDR3 is CASRSGLAGAAGELFF. Here the CDR3 DNA reads TGTGCCAGCAGGTCGGGACTAGCGGGAGCGGCCGGGGAGCTGTTTTTT. The V call is TRBV7-2, the J call TRBJ2-2, with TRBD2 matching 14 bases. The germline CDR1 and CDR2 sequences are SGHTA and FQGNSA. The J segment lost 6 bases and the V segment lost 6 bases, leaving 6 bases of the junction unmatched. The CDR3 runs to 16 residues.

The chain combines TRBV6-5 with TRBJ1-2, with 11 bases fitting TRBD1. The germline V gene has CDR1 MNHEY and CDR2 SVGAGI. The CDR3 is 15 amino acids. With V trimmed by 6 bases and J by 1 base, 4 bases remained unmatched. The CDR3 DNA reads TGTGCCAGCAGGTCCGGGACAGGGGGTAACTATGGCTACACCTTC. This gives the protein CASRSGTGGNYGYTF.

The sample holds one count of this clone. This CDR3 is CASSTGTVNQPQHF. In DNA form, the CDR3 reads TGTGCCAGCAGTACCGGGACAGTAAATCAGCCCCAGCATTTT. The chain has TRBV6-8 and TRBJ1-5; 7 bases agree with TRBD1. The CDR3 sequence is 14 residues long. Per germline, CDR1 MNHGY and CDR2 SAAAGT. V was clipped by 5 bases and J by 4 bases; unmatched bases: 5.

Ten or more counts support this clone. V and J are TRBV29-1 and TRBJ2-7; no firm D call. Germline CDR1 and CDR2: SQVTM and ANQGSEA. V lost 7 bases and J lost 1, with 8 bases in between. The CDR3 runs 11 residues. The CDR3 here is CSARISYEQYF. CDR3 coding DNA: TGCAGCGCCCGAATATCCTACGAGCAGTACTTC.

This clone was seen a handful of times. The J gene is TRBJ1-1, the V gene TRBV7-9, with unresolved D. This CDR3 is built from 15 residues. CDR1 and CDR2 (germline): SEHNR, FQNEAQ (reference sequence). The V end lost 3 bases, the J end lost 2 bases, and 13 bases lay between the germline ends. In nucleotides, the CDR3 is TGTGCCAGCAGCTTGGGTTTGGGATCTAACACTGAAGCTTTCTTT. This translates into CASSLGLGSNTEAFF. Variable domain in full (rest from reference TRBV7-9 and TRBJ1-1): DTGVSQNPRHKITKRGQNVTFRCDPISEHNRLYWYRQTLGQGPEFLTYFQNEAQLEKSRLLSDRFSAERPKGSFSTLEIQRTEQGDSAMYLCASSLGLGSNTEAFFGQGTRLTVV.

This sequence joins TRBV19 and TRBJ1-3, with 7 positions matching TRBD1. The CDR3 runs to 15 residues. With 6 bases clipped from V and 2 bases from J, the junction kept 7 bases outside the gene matches. From germline, CDR1 is LNHDA and CDR2 SQIVND (reference sequence). The CDR3 DNA sequence: TGTGCCAGTAGGGGACAGCGGAGCGCTGGAAACACCATATATTTT. Protein: CASRGQRSAGNTIYF.

This chain's CDR3 is CASSEHRANYGYTF. CDR3 bases: TGTGCCAGCAGCGAACATAGAGCTAACTATGGCTACACCTTC. The chain uses TRBV21-1 and TRBJ1-2. TRBV21-1 is shown as a pseudogene. The CDR3 runs to 14 residues.

The chain recombines TRBV10-3 with TRBJ1-5; TRBD1 might be the D (6 bases). The CDR3 spans 13 residues. Germline CDR1 reads ENHRY; CDR2 reads SYGVKD. Trimming cost V 6 bases and J 2 bases, with 8 bases left between them. CDR3 in amino acids: CAIRRQGNQPQHF. The CDR3, as DNA: TGTGCCATCAGGAGACAGGGCAATCAGCCCCAGCATTTT.

The V gene is TRBV5-1, the J gene TRBJ2-3; possible D gene TRBD1, 6 bases. Germline-derived CDR1 and CDR2 are SGHRS and YFSETQ. The length of the CDR3 is 17 residues. Trimming took off 3 bases at V and 1 base at J, with 18 bases between the two ends. The CDR3 sequence: CASSYQGPRYGTDTQYF. The CDR3 nucleotides are TGCGCCAGCAGCTACCAGGGGCCCAGGTATGGCACAGATACGCAGTATTTT.

This chain links TRBV5-5 with TRBJ1-1; D not certain. Trimming left V 1 base short and J 0 bases short, with 16 bases between. CDR1 SGHKS and CDR2 YYEKEE come from the germline V gene (reference sequence). The CDR3 covers 17 residues. The CDR3 coding sequence is TGTGCCAGCAGCTTGAGGACCGCTACGGGGATGAACACTGAAGCTTTCTTT. As protein: CASSLRTATGMNTEAFF.

The rearrangement uses TRBV7-2 and TRBJ2-1, with TRBD2 identical over 11 bases. The length of the CDR3 is 16 residues. The V gene's germline CDR1 is SGHTA and CDR2 FQGNSA. V lost 1 base, J lost 6 bases, and 5 bases stayed unmatched. The CDR3 DNA follows: TGTGCCAGCAGCTTAGGGGGGACTAGCGGAATCAATGAGCAGTTCTTC. Encoded protein: CASSLGGTSGINEQFF.

The chain recombines TRBV7-2 with TRBJ2-1, with 10 nucleotides matching TRBD2. V shed 5 bases, J shed 6 bases, and the junction held 7 bases outside the gene matches. Germline loops: CDR1 SGHTA, CDR2 FQGNSA. The CDR3 length is 15 residues. CDR3 DNA: TGTGCCAGCAGCGGTAGGCTAGCGGGGGCCAATGAGCAGTTCTTC. Translating it yields CASSGRLAGANEQFF.

A few counts support this clone. The chain joins TRBV9 to TRBJ2-3; D not resolved. V was shortened by 2 bases and J by 4 bases, with 8 bases between the two germline ends. CDR1 is SGDLS and CDR2 is YYNGEE in the germline V gene. This CDR3 spans 13 amino acids. The CDR3 region is CASSVLGSDTQYF. CDR3 nucleotides: TGTGCCAGCAGCGTTTTGGGGTCAGATACGCAGTATTTT. The full variable domain, in which reference TRBV9 and TRBJ2-3 provide the parts outside the CDR3, is DSGVTQTPKHLITATGQRVTLRCSPRSGDLSVYWYQQSLDQGLQFLIQYYNGEERAKGNILERFSAQQFPDLHSELNLSSLELGDSALYFCASSVLGSDTQYFGPGTRLTVL.

V usage is TRBV2 and J usage is TRBJ2-5; D is unclear. Germline CDR1 is SNHLY and CDR2 is FYNNEI. The V end was cut by 7 bases, the J end by 2 bases, with 14 bases between. The CDR3 runs 14 residues. The CDR3 nucleotides are TGTGCCAGCATTTCAGACTTCCCGCAAGAGACCCAGTACTTC. Protein product: CASISDFPQETQYF.

The V and J genes are TRBV27 and TRBJ2-3; weak D call: TRBD2 (5 bases). Trimming removed 5 bases from V and 7 bases from J, with 13 bases in between. Germline CDR1 reads MNHEY; CDR2 reads SMNVEV (reference sequence). This CDR3 contains 13 residues. CDR3 bases: TGTGCCAGCAGTGAGGCCAGCGGATATACGCAGTATTTT. The encoded protein is CASSEASGYTQYF.

V is TRBV30 and J is TRBJ1-2; maybe TRBD1 (6 bases). The V gene's germline CDR1 is GTSNPN and CDR2 SVGIG (reference sequence). The germline V and J ends were trimmed by 2 bases and 8 bases, with 9 bases remaining between them. The CDR3 runs to 11 residues. In nucleotides, the CDR3 is TGTGCCTGGAGTCCCGGGGGCGGCTACACCTTC. Protein sequence: CAWSPGGGYTF.

V is TRBV6-4 and J is TRBJ2-1; D might be TRBD1 or TRBD2, each matching 5 bases. This CDR3 contains 15 residues. Per germline, CDR1 MRHNA and CDR2 SNTAGT. V dropped 0 bases and J dropped 6 bases, with 12 bases sitting between them. CDR3 nucleotide sequence: TGTGCCAGCAGTGACTCCGCCAGGGCGGGCAATGAGCAGTTCTTC. It is translated as CASSDSARAGNEQFF.

Here the CDR3 DNA reads TGCAGCGTTGAAGATACTAGATCCACTGAGCAGTTCTTC. As protein: CSVEDTRSTEQFF. The chain links TRBV29-1 to TRBJ2-1; TRBD2 is a possible D gene (5 bases). The CDR3 has 13 residues. CDR1 SQVTM and CDR2 ANQGSEA come from the germline V gene. Trimming took 0 bases from V and 9 from J, leaving 12 bases between them.

The chain combines TRBV6-1 with TRBJ2-3; 10 nucleotides line up with TRBD2. The trim removed 4 bases at V and 0 bases at J, leaving 4 bases unmatched. Per the germline V gene, CDR1 is MNHNS and CDR2 is SASEGT. This CDR3 has 16 residues. In nucleotides, the CDR3 is TGTGCCAGCAGTGCACTAGCGGGGATAAGCACAGATACGCAGTATTTT. Its protein product is CASSALAGISTDTQYF.